Listed below are T cell receptor beta chains from one sample, sequenced in a study of vaccination and CD4 T cells after COVID-19. These receptors lack a known antigen. TCRdb called the PCR reads again in MiXCR, with one record for every CDR3 protein. The table has more than 4,000 distinct CDR3 sequences, around 21% seen once. The sample comprised CD4+ T cells from blood, cultured in vitro. These receptors were taken from a human donor who had recovered from COVID-19. Both conserved end residues are part of each CDR3. A D gene is named only where the DNA matches it firmly. Clone sizes are given selectively: once, few, many, or a class where the clone is expanded.

clone size: NA
J gene: TRBJ2-3
V gene: TRBV5-4
D gene: NA
CDR3 DNA: TGTGCCAGCAGCTTGGCGAGTGGGGGTAGCACAGATACGCAGTATTTT
CDR3 protein: CASSLASGGSTDTQYF

clone size: NA
J gene: TRBJ1-3
V gene: TRBV5-1
D gene: NA
CDR3 DNA: TGCGCCAGCAGCTTGGCGGGCAGGGCGGGAAACACCATATATTTT
CDR3 protein: CASSLAGRAGNTIYF

clone size: NA
J gene: TRBJ2-1
V gene: TRBV27
D gene: NA
CDR3 DNA: TGTGCCAGCAGTTTGGGGCAGTACAATGAGCAGTTCTTC
CDR3 protein: CASSLGQYNEQFF

clone size: NA
J gene: TRBJ1-1
V gene: TRBV5-6
D gene: TRBD1
CDR3 DNA: TGTGCCAGCAGCGATGGGGCAGGGGGATTCACTGAAGCTTTCTTT
CDR3 protein: CASSDGAGGFTEAFF

clone size: NA
J gene: TRBJ1-2
V gene: TRBV7-2
D gene: TRBD1
CDR3 DNA: TGTGCCAGCAGCTTAAGGGGACAGGGTTCCAGCTATGGCTACACCTTC
CDR3 protein: CASSLRGQGSSYGYTF

clone size: NA
J gene: TRBJ1-4
V gene: TRBV6-1
D gene: NA
CDR3 DNA: TGTGCCAGTGGCCGAGCTCCGAGATATGATGAAAAACTGTTTTTT
CDR3 protein: CASGRAPRYDEKLFF

clone size: medium-sized
J gene: TRBJ2-5
V gene: TRBV7-2
D gene: TRBD1
CDR3 DNA: TGTGCCAGCTTATCGCAGGGACAGGGAAACGGAGAGACCCAGTACTTC
CDR3 protein: CASLSQGQGNGETQYF

clone size: few
J gene: TRBJ1-1
V gene: TRBV7-9
D gene: NA
CDR3 DNA: TGTGCCAGCAGCTTTCAGGGAGGCCTGAACACTGAAGCTTTCTTT
CDR3 protein: CASSFQGGLNTEAFF

clone size: few
J gene: TRBJ1-2
V gene: TRBV5-6
D gene: NA
CDR3 DNA: TGTGCCAGCAGCTTGGAGGGGAACAACTATGGCTACACCTTC
CDR3 protein: CASSLEGNNYGYTF

clone size: few
J gene: TRBJ1-6
V gene: TRBV12-3/TRBV12-4
D gene: NA
CDR3 DNA: TGTGCCAGCAGTTTAACCCTTAATTCACCCCTCCACTTT
CDR3 protein: CASSLTLNSPLHF

clone size: few
J gene: TRBJ1-1
V gene: TRBV5-4
D gene: NA
CDR3 DNA: TGTGCCAGCTCGGAACACGACACTGAAGCTTTCTTT
CDR3 protein: CASSEHDTEAFF

clone size: NA
J gene: TRBJ1-2
V gene: TRBV5-5
D gene: TRBD1
CDR3 DNA: TGTGCCAGCGCAACAGGGGGCGGCTATGGCTACACCTTC
CDR3 protein: CASATGGGYGYTF

clone size: few
J gene: TRBJ1-2
V gene: TRBV14
D gene: NA
CDR3 DNA: TGTGCCAGCAGCCAAGATCTTGGCAGTACCGATGGCTACACCTTC
CDR3 protein: CASSQDLGSTDGYTF

clone size: medium-sized
J gene: TRBJ1-2
V gene: TRBV6-1
D gene: TRBD1
CDR3 DNA: TGTGCCAGCAGACCAACGGGACAGGGGGCTGGCTACACCTTC
CDR3 protein: CASRPTGQGAGYTF

clone size: few
J gene: TRBJ2-7
V gene: TRBV7-9
D gene: TRBD2
CDR3 DNA: TGTGCCAGCAGCTTAGTGGGAGCGGGGGGGCCCCTCGAGCAGTACTTC
CDR3 protein: CASSLVGAGGPLEQYF

clone size: NA
J gene: TRBJ1-2
V gene: TRBV12-3/TRBV12-4
D gene: TRBD1
CDR3 DNA: TGTGCCAGCAGGGACCGGGACAGGGGATATGGCTACACCTTC
CDR3 protein: CASRDRDRGYGYTF

clone size: NA
J gene: TRBJ1-1
V gene: TRBV6-1
D gene: TRBD1
CDR3 DNA: TGTGCCAGCAGGCGGACAGGGGGTACTGAAGCTTTCTTT
CDR3 protein: CASRRTGGTEAFF

clone size: few
J gene: TRBJ1-5
V gene: TRBV30
D gene: NA
CDR3 DNA: TGTGCCTGGAGTGAAGGGGGGCGGCTGTACCAGCCCCAGCATTTT
CDR3 protein: CAWSEGGRLYQPQHF

clone size: few
J gene: TRBJ2-4
V gene: TRBV7-3
D gene: NA
CDR3 DNA: TGTGCCAGCAGCTTAAGGGTTCAGGGATCGCTAGCCAAAAACATTCAGTACTTC
CDR3 protein: CASSLRVQGSLAKNIQYF

clone size: NA
J gene: TRBJ1-1
V gene: TRBV15
D gene: TRBD1
CDR3 DNA: TGTGCCACCAGCAGACCCAGTCAGGGGGGCACTGAAGCTTTCTTT
CDR3 protein: CATSRPSQGGTEAFF

clone size: NA
J gene: TRBJ1-2
V gene: TRBV18
D gene: NA
CDR3 DNA: TGTGCCAGCTCTCAAGGACAGACCTATGGCTACACCTTC
CDR3 protein: CASSQGQTYGYTF

clone size: NA
J gene: TRBJ2-1
V gene: TRBV7-2
D gene: TRBD1
CDR3 DNA: TGTGCCAGCAGCTTCCAGGGGGCGTCAGGTCATGAGCAGTTCTTC
CDR3 protein: CASSFQGASGHEQFF

clone size: large
J gene: TRBJ2-3
V gene: TRBV20-1
D gene: NA
CDR3 DNA: TGCAGTGCCCCGAGCCCCTGGAGGGCGGGGGATACGCAGTATTTT
CDR3 protein: CSAPSPWRAGDTQYF

clone size: large
J gene: TRBJ2-2
V gene: TRBV20-1
D gene: NA
CDR3 DNA: TGCAGTGCTAGTCGTTCAGGGAACACCGGGGAGCTGTTTTTT
CDR3 protein: CSASRSGNTGELFF

clone size: NA
J gene: TRBJ1-2
V gene: TRBV6-1
D gene: NA
CDR3 DNA: TGTGCCAGCAGTGTTCATAAAACCGCTATGGGCTACACCTTC
CDR3 protein: CASSVHKTAMGYTF

clone size: NA
J gene: TRBJ1-1
V gene: TRBV12-3/TRBV12-4
D gene: NA
CDR3 DNA: TGTGCCAGCAGACCCACAGCGGCAAACACTGAAGCTTTCTTT
CDR3 protein: CASRPTAANTEAFF

clone size: few
J gene: TRBJ2-1
V gene: TRBV4-1
D gene: NA
CDR3 DNA: TGCGCCAGCAGCCCTCCTTTAGGGACAACCGGGCGGGATGAGCAGTTCTTC
CDR3 protein: CASSPPLGTTGRDEQFF

clone size: few
J gene: TRBJ1-2
V gene: TRBV19
D gene: TRBD1
CDR3 DNA: TGTGCCAGCCACAGGGGGCGAAGCTCTAACTATGGCTACACCTTC
CDR3 protein: CASHRGRSSNYGYTF

clone size: NA
J gene: TRBJ1-5
V gene: TRBV27
D gene: NA
CDR3 DNA: TGTGCCAGCAGTCGACTGAACAATCAGCCCCAGCATTTT
CDR3 protein: CASSRLNNQPQHF

clone size: NA
J gene: TRBJ2-7
V gene: TRBV2
D gene: TRBD1
CDR3 DNA: TGTGCCAGCGGGACAGCCCGGGAGCAGTACTTC
CDR3 protein: CASGTAREQYF

clone size: NA
J gene: TRBJ2-3
V gene: TRBV5-4
D gene: TRBD2
CDR3 DNA: TGTGCCAGCAGCTTGGTCGGGGGGGCGGTTAGTACGCAGTATTTT
CDR3 protein: CASSLVGGAVSTQYF

clone size: NA
J gene: TRBJ1-1
V gene: TRBV9
D gene: TRBD1
CDR3 DNA: TGTGCCAGCAGCGTACAGGGGGCGGGCAGCACTGAAGCTTTCTTT
CDR3 protein: CASSVQGAGSTEAFF

clone size: NA
J gene: TRBJ2-3
V gene: TRBV19
D gene: TRBD2
CDR3 DNA: TGTGCCAGTAGTATCGGACTAGCGGGGGCCCTTAGCACAGATACGCAGTATTTT
CDR3 protein: CASSIGLAGALSTDTQYF

clone size: few
J gene: TRBJ1-4
V gene: TRBV6-5
D gene: NA
CDR3 DNA: TGTGCCAGCAGTTATAGGGCCGAGGGAAAACTGTTTTTT
CDR3 protein: CASSYRAEGKLFF

clone size: NA
J gene: TRBJ2-3
V gene: TRBV7-2
D gene: NA
CDR3 DNA: TGTGCCAGCAGCTTAGAGCGGTTCACAGATACGCAGTATTTT
CDR3 protein: CASSLERFTDTQYF

clone size: few
J gene: TRBJ1-6
V gene: TRBV30
D gene: NA
CDR3 DNA: TGTGCCTGGAGTGTAATAGGGGAGGGATGGAATTCACCCCTCCACTTT
CDR3 protein: CAWSVIGEGWNSPLHF

clone size: few
J gene: TRBJ2-5
V gene: TRBV15
D gene: NA
CDR3 DNA: TGTGCCACCGGGGTGGAGACCCAGTACTTC
CDR3 protein: CATGVETQYF

clone size: NA
J gene: TRBJ2-5
V gene: TRBV7-9
D gene: NA
CDR3 DNA: TGTGCCAGCAGCTTTGGAGATGGGGGGATGAAAGAGACCCAGTACTTC
CDR3 protein: CASSFGDGGMKETQYF

clone size: medium-sized
J gene: TRBJ1-2
V gene: TRBV21-1
D gene: NA
CDR3 DNA: TGTGCCAGCAGCAAACCGGACAGGTCAGGCTACACCTTC
CDR3 protein: CASSKPDRSGYTF

clone size: medium-sized
J gene: TRBJ1-2
V gene: TRBV20-1
D gene: NA
CDR3 DNA: TGCAGTGCTAGAGCCCCAGGGGTTGGCTACACCTTC
CDR3 protein: CSARAPGVGYTF

clone size: few
J gene: TRBJ1-1
V gene: TRBV19
D gene: TRBD1
CDR3 DNA: TGTGCCAGTAGTATGGGTGGACAGGGGGTTTACACTGAAGCTTTCTTT
CDR3 protein: CASSMGGQGVYTEAFF

clone size: once
J gene: TRBJ2-1
V gene: TRBV1
D gene: NA
CDR3 DNA: TGCACCAGCAGCCAAGAAAGGACAGCCTTTGAGGAGGACGATGAGCAGTCCTTC
CDR3 protein: CTSSQERTAFEEDDEQSF

clone size: NA
J gene: TRBJ2-7
V gene: TRBV29-1
D gene: NA
CDR3 DNA: TGCAGCGTTGCGGGGACAATCTCCTACGAGCAGTACTTC
CDR3 protein: CSVAGTISYEQYF

clone size: medium-sized
J gene: TRBJ1-3
V gene: TRBV12-3/TRBV12-4
D gene: TRBD1
CDR3 DNA: TGTGCCAGCAGTTTAGTCCCCCTCAGCAGGGGGCTGGGAAACACCATATATTTT
CDR3 protein: CASSLVPLSRGLGNTIYF

clone size: medium-sized
J gene: TRBJ1-2
V gene: TRBV18
D gene: TRBD1
CDR3 DNA: TGTGCCAGCAGCCCCGGGACAGACTATGGCTACACCTTC
CDR3 protein: CASSPGTDYGYTF

clone size: NA
J gene: TRBJ1-4
V gene: TRBV27
D gene: NA
CDR3 DNA: TGTGCCAGCAGCCCTTCCGCCAGGGGATATAATGAAAAACTGTTTTTT
CDR3 protein: CASSPSARGYNEKLFF

clone size: few
J gene: TRBJ1-2
V gene: TRBV7-9
D gene: NA
CDR3 DNA: TGTGCCAGCAGCTTAGACCCGGGAGGTGGCTACACCTTC
CDR3 protein: CASSLDPGGGYTF